The subject of this entry is one T cell receptor (beta chain). This sample was included in a study of shared clonotypes between healthy human individuals. The trim removed 4 bases at V and 4 bases at J, leaving 2 bases unmatched. Germline V CDR1 and CDR2: PRHDT, FYEKMQ (reference sequence). The CDR3 consists of 15 residues. The repertoire was sequenced with immunoSEQ multiplex PCR; TCRdb's copy has only in-frame clones and lacks some. The sample shows around 1 million clones, 70% to 85% of them seen only once. This receptor was taken from a man younger than 30 in good health. The chain recombines TRBV13 with TRBJ2-2; the match to TRBD1 covers 11 bases. Material: memory CD4+ T cells sorted from blood. Sample subset: CD45RA-negative fraction. The CDR3 sequence: CASSWGQGGTGELFF. In DNA form, the CDR3 reads TGTGCCAGCAGCTGGGGACAGGGGGGCACCGGGGAGCTGTTTTTT.